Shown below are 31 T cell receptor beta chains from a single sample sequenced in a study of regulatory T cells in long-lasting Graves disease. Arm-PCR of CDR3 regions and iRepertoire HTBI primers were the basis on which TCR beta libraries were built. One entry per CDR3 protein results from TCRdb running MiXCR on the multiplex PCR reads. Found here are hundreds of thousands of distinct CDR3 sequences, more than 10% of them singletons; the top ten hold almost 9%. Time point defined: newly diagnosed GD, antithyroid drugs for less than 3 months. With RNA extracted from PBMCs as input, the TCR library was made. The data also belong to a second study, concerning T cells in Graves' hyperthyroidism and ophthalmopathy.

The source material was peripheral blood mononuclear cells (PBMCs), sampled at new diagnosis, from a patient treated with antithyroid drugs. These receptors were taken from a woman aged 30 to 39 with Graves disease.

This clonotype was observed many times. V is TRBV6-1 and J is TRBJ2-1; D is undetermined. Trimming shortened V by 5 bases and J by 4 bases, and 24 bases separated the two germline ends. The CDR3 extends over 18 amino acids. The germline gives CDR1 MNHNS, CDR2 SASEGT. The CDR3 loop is CASSLFPHDSGAYNEQFF. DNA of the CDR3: TGTGCCAGCAGTCTTTTCCCCCACGACTCGGGTGCTTACAATGAGCAGTTCTTC.

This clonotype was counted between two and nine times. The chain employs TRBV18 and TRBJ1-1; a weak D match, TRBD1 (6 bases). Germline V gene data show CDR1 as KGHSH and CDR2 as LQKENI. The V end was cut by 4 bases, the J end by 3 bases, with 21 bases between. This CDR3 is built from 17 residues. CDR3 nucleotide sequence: TGTGCCAGCTCACTCCTTCCGGGGGCCCCCTCTCACACTGAAGCTTTCTTT. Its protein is CASSLLPGAPSHTEAFF.

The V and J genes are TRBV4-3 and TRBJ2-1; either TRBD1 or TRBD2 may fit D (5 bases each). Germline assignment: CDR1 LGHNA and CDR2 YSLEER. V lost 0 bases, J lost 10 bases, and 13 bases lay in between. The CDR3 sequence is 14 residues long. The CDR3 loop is CASSQDTGTYEQFF. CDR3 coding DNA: TGCGCCAGCAGCCAAGACACGGGGACCTACGAGCAGTTCTTC.

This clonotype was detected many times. The CDR3 coding sequence is TGCGCCAGCAGCCAACAACCGGGGAGCTCCTACGAGCAGTACTTC. Encoded protein: CASSQQPGSSYEQYF. The chain is built from TRBV4-3 and TRBJ2-7, with D perhaps matching TRBD2 (5 bases). Trimming took 2 bases from V and 0 from J, leaving 11 bases between them. Per the germline V gene, CDR1 is LGHNA and CDR2 is YSLEER. The CDR3 sequence is 15 residues long.

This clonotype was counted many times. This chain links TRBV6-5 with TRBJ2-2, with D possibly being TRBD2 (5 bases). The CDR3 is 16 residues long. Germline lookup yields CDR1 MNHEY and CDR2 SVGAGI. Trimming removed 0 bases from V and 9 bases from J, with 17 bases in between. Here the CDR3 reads CASSYSTNPRVRELFF. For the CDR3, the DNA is TGTGCCAGCAGTTACTCGACGAACCCGAGGGTTCGGGAGCTGTTTTTT.

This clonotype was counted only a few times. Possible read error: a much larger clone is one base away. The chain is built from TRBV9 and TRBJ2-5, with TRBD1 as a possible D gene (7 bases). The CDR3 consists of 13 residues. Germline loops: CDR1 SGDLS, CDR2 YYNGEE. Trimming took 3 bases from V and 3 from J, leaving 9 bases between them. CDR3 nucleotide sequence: TGTGCCAGCAGCGGCGGGACAGAAGAGACCCAGTACTTC. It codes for CASSGGTEETQYF.

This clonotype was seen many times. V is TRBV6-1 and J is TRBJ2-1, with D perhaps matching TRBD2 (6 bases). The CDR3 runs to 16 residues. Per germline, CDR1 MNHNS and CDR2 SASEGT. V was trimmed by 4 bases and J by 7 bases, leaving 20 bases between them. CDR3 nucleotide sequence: TGTGCCAGCAGTGTAGGGTTGGAGGGGAATAGGAATGAGCAGTTCTTC. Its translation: CASSVGLEGNRNEQFF.

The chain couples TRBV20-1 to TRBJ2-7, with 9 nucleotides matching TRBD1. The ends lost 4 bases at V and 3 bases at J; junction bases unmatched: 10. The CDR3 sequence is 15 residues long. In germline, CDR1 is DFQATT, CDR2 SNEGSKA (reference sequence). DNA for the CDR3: TGCAGTGCTACTGACGAGGGACAGGGATTCTACGAGCAGTACTTC. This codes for CSATDEGQGFYEQYF.

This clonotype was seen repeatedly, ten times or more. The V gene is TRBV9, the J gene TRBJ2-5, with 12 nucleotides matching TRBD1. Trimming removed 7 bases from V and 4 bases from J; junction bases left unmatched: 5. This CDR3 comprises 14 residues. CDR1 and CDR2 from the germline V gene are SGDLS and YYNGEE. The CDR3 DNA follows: TGTGCCAGCTCCGGGACAGGGGGCGGAGAGACCCAGTACTTC. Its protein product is CASSGTGGGETQYF.

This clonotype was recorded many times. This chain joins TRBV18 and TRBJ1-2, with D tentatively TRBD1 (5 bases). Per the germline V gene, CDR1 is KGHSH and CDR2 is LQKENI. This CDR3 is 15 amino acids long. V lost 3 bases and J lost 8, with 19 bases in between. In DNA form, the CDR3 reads TGTGCCAGCTCACCCAGTAGGGGTGCCCGGGAAGGCTACACCTTC. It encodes CASSPSRGAREGYTF. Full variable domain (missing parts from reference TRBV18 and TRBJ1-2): NAGVMQNPRHLVRRRGQEARLRCSPMKGHSHVYWYRQLPEEGLKFMVYLQKENIIDESGMPKERFSAEFPKEGPSILRIQQVVRGDSAAYFCASSPSRGAREGYTFGSGTRLTVV.

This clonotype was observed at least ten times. CDR3 nucleotides: TGTGCCAGTAGTACCCTAGACAGCCAAGAGACCCAGTACTTC. It codes for CASSTLDSQETQYF. This sequence joins TRBV19 and TRBJ2-5; a weak D match, TRBD1 (5 bases). The CDR3 length is 14 residues. The ends were cut back, 4 bases at V and 1 base at J, with 10 bases in the middle. Germline lookup yields CDR1 LNHDA and CDR2 SQIVND (reference sequence).

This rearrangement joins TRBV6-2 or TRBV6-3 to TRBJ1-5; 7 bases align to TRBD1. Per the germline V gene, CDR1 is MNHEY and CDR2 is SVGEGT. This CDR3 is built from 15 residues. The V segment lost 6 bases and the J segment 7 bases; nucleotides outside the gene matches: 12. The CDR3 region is CASSRSGQKKQPQHF. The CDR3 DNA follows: TGTGCCAGCAGCCGCTCGGGACAGAAAAAACAGCCCCAGCATTTT.

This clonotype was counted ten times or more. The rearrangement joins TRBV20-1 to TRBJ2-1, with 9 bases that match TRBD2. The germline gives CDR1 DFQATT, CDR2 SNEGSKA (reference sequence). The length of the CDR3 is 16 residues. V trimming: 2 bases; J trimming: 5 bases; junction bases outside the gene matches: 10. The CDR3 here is CSARPQTSGAHNEQFF. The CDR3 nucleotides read TGCAGTGCTAGACCACAGACTAGCGGAGCCCACAATGAGCAGTTCTTC.

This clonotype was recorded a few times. The CDR3 here is CATSRDRTGATIYGYTF. CDR3 DNA: TGTGCCACCAGCAGAGACCGGACAGGGGCGACGATCTATGGCTACACCTTC. The chain employs TRBV15 and TRBJ1-2, with 9 positions matching TRBD1. This CDR3 has 17 residues. Trimming removed 0 bases from V and 4 bases from J; junction bases left unmatched: 9. CDR1 and CDR2 (germline): LNHNV, YYDKDF (reference sequence).

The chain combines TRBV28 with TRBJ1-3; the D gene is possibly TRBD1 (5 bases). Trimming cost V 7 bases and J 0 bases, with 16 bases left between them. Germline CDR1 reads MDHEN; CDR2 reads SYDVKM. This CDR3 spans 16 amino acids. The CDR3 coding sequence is TGTGCCAGCACGGTCCGCGGGGCGAACTCTGGAAACACCATATATTTT. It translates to CASTVRGANSGNTIYF.

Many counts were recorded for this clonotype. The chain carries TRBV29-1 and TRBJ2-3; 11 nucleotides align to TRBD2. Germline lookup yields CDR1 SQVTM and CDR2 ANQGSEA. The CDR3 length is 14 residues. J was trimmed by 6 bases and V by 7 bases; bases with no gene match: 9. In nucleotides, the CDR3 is TGCAGCGCCAATAGCGGGAGGGCCTGGGATACGCAGTATTTT. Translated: CSANSGRAWDTQYF.

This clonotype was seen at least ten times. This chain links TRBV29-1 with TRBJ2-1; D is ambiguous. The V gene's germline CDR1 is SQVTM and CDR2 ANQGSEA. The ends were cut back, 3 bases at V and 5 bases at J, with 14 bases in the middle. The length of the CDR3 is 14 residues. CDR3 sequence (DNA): TGCAGCGTTGAGAGGTTGATGGGAAACAATGAGCAGTTCTTC. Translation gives CSVERLMGNNEQFF.

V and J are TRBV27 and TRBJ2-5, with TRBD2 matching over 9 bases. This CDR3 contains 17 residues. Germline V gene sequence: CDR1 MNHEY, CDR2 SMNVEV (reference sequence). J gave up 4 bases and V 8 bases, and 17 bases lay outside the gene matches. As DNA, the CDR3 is TGTGCCAGCGATAGCCCCGCGGGACTAGCAGCTTCAGAGACCCAGTACTTC. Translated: CASDSPAGLAASETQYF.

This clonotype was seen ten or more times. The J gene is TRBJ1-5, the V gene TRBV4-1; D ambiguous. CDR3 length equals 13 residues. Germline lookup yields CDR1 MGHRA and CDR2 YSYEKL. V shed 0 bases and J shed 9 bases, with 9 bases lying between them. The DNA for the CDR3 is TGCGCCAGCAGCCAAGATGTGCAGAGGCCCCAGCATTTT. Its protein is CASSQDVQRPQHF.

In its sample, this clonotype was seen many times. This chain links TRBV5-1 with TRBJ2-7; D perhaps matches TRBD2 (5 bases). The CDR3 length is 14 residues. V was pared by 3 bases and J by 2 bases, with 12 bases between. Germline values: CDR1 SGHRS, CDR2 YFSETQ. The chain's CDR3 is CASSSRLLPYEQYF. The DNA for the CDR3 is TGCGCCAGCAGCTCGCGACTACTCCCCTACGAGCAGTACTTC.

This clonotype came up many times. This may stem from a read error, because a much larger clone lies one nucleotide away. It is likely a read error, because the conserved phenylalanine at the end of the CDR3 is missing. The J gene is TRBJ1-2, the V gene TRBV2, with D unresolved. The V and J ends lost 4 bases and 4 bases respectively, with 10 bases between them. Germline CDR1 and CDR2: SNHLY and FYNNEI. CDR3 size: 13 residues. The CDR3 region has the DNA TGTGCCAGCAGTGCGCAAGAGTCCTATGGCTACACCCTC. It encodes CASSAQESYGYTL.

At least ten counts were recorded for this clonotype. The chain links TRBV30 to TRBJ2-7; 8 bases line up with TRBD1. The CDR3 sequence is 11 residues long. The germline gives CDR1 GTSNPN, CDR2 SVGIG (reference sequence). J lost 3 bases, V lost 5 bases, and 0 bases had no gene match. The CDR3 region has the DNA TGTGCCTGGGGACAGGGCTACGAGCAGTACTTC. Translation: CAWGQGYEQYF.

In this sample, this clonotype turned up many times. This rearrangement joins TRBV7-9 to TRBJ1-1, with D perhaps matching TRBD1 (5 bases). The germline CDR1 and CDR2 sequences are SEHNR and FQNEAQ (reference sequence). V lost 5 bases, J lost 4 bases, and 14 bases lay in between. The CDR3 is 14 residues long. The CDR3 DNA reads TGTGCCAGCAGCACGCGGGGGGGGGGCACTGAAGCTTTCTTT. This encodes CASSTRGGGTEAFF.

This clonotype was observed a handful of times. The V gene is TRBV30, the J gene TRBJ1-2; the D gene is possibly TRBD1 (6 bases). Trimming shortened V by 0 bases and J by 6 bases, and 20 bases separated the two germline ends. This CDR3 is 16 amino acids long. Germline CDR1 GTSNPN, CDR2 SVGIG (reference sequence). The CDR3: CAWSVLIGTGTNGYTF. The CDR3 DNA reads TGTGCCTGGAGTGTACTTATTGGCACAGGGACGAATGGCTACACCTTC.

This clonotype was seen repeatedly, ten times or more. The CDR3 nucleotides are TGTGCCAGCAGACCACGACAGGCTGAAAACACTGAAGCTTTCTTT. Its protein product is CASRPRQAENTEAFF. The V and J genes are TRBV12-3 or TRBV12-4 and TRBJ1-1, with a tentative D call TRBD1 (6 bases). Trimming left V 6 bases short and J 2 bases short, with 16 bases between. The CDR3 spans 15 residues.

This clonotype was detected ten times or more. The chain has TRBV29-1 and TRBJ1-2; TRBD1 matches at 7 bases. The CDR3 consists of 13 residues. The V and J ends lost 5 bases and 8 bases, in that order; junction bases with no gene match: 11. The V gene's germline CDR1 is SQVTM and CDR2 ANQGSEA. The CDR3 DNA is TGCAGCGTTCCCCCTGAGGGGGCGGTCGGCTACACCTTC. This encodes CSVPPEGAVGYTF.

The CDR3 coding sequence is TGCAGTGCTACTACCGGGGCATACAATGAGCAGTTCTTC. Amino acids: CSATTGAYNEQFF. The chain is built from TRBV20-1 and TRBJ2-1, with D perhaps TRBD1 or TRBD2 (5 bases each). Germline V lookup: CDR1 DFQATT, CDR2 SNEGSKA (reference sequence). There are 13 residues in the CDR3. Trimming removed 4 bases from V and 4 bases from J, with 11 bases in between.

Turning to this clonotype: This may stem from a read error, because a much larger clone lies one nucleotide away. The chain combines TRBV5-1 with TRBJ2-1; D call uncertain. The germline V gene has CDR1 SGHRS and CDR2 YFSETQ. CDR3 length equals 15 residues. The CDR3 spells CASSLPSNSHNEQFF. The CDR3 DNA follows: TGCGCCAGCAGCTTGCCCAGCAACTCCCACAATGAGCAGTTCTTC.

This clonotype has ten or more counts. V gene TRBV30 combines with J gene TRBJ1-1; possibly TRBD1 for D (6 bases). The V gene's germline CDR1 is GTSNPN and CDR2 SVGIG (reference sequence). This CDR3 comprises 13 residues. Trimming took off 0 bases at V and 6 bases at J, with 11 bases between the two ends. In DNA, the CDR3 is TGTGCCTGGAGTGTGGACAGCCTTTCTGAAGCTTTCTTT. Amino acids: CAWSVDSLSEAFF.

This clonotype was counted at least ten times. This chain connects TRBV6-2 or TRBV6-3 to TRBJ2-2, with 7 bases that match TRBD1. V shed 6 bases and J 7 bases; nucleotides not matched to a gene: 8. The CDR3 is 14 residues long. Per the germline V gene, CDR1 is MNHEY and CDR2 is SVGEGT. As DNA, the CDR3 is TGTGCCAGCAGACACAGGGGAAACCTCGGGGAGCTGTTTTTT. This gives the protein CASRHRGNLGELFF.

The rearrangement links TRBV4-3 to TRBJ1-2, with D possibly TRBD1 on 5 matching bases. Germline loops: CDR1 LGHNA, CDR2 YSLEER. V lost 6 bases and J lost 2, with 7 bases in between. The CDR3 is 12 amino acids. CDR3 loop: CASRDTNYGYTF. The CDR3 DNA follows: TGCGCCAGCAGGGACACGAACTATGGCTACACCTTC.